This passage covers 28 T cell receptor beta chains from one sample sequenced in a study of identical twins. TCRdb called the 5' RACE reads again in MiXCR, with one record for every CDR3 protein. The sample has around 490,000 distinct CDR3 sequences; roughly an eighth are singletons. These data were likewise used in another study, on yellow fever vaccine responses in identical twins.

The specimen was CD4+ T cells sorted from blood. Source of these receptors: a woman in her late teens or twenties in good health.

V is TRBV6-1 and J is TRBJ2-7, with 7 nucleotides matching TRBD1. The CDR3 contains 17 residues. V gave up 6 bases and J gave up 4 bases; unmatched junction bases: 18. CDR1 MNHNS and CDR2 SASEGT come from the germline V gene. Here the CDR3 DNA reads TGTGCCAGCAGCCGACAAATCGGACAGGCGTTGCCATACGAGCAGTACTTC. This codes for CASSRQIGQALPYEQYF.

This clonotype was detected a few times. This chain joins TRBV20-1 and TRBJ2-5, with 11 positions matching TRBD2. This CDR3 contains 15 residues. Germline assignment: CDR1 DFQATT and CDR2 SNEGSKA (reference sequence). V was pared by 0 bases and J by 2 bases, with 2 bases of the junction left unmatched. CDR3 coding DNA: TGCAGTGCTAGAGACCGACTAGCGGGGCAAGAGACCCAGTACTTC. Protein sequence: CSARDRLAGQETQYF.

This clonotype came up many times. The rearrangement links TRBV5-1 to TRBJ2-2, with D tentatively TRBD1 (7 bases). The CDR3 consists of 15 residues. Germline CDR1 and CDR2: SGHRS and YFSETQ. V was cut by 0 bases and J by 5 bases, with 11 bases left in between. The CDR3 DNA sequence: TGCGCCAGCAGCTTGGACAGGGGAGGAACCGGGGAGCTGTTTTTT. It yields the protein CASSLDRGGTGELFF. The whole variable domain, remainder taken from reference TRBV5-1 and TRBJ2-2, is KAGVTQTPRYLIKTRGQQVTLSCSPISGHRSVSWYQQTPGQGLQFLFEYFSETQRNKGNFPGRFSGRQFSNSRSEMNVSTLELGDSALYLCASSLDRGGTGELFFGEGSRLTVL.

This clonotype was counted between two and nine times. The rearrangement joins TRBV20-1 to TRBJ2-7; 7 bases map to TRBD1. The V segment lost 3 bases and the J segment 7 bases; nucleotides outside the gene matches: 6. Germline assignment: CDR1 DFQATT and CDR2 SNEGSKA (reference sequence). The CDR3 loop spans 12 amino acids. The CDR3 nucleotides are TGCAGTGCTAGCCGAAACAGGGGAGAGCAGTACTTC. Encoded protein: CSASRNRGEQYF.

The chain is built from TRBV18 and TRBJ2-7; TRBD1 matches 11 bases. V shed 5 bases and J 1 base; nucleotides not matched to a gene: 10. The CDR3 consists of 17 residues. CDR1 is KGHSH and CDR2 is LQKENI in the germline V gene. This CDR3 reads CASSSFTGTGGSYEQYF. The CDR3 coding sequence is TGTGCCAGCTCATCGTTTACCGGGACAGGGGGGTCCTACGAGCAGTACTTC.

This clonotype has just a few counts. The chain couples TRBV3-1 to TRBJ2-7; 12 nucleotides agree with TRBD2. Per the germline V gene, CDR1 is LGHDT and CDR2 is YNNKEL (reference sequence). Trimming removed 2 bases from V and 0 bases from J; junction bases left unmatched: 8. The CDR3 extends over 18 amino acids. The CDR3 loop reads CASSQPGLAGPDSYEQYF. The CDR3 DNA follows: TGTGCCAGCAGCCAACCGGGACTAGCGGGTCCGGACTCCTACGAGCAGTACTTC.

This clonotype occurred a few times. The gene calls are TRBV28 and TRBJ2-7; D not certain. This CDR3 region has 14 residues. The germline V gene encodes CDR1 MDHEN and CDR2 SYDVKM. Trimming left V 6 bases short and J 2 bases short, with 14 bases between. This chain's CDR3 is CASRRPVKTYEQYF. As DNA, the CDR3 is TGTGCCAGCAGGCGGCCGGTTAAAACCTACGAGCAGTACTTC.

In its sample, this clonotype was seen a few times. CDR3: CASSPGPAGRPQHF. The CDR3 DNA reads TGTGCCAGCAGCCCGGGACCGGCTGGGAGGCCCCAGCATTTT. The chain is built from TRBV3-1 and TRBJ1-5, with a weak D call TRBD1 (5 bases). V was trimmed by 4 bases and J by 9 bases, leaving 16 bases between them. Germline V gene data show CDR1 as LGHDT and CDR2 as YNNKEL (reference sequence). CDR3 length equals 14 residues.

The CDR3 sequence is CASSSRSPYEQYF. The CDR3 DNA reads as TGTGCCAGCAGCTCCCGGTCCCCCTACGAGCAGTACTTC. The rearrangement joins TRBV11-2 to TRBJ2-7, with D uncertain. Germline loops: CDR1 SGHAT, CDR2 FQNNGV. There are 13 residues in the CDR3. Trimming took off 4 bases at V and 2 bases at J, with 9 bases between the two ends.

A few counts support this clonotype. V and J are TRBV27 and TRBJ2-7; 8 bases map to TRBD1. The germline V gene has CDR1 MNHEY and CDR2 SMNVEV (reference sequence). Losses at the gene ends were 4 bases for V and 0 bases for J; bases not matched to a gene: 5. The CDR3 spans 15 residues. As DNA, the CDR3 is TGTGCCAGCAGTTACAGGGGGTCAACCTCCTACGAGCAGTACTTC. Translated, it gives CASSYRGSTSYEQYF.

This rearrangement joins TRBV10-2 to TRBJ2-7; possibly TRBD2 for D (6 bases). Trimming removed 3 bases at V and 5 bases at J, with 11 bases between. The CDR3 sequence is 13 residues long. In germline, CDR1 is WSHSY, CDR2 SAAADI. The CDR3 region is CASSDSGVHEQYF. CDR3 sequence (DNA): TGCGCCAGCAGTGATTCGGGGGTCCACGAGCAGTACTTC.

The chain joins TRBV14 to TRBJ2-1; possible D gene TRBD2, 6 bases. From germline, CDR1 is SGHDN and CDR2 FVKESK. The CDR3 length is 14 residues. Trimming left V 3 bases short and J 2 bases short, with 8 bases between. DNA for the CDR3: TGTGCCAGCAGCCATAGCGGAACCTACAATGAGCAGTTCTTC. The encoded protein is CASSHSGTYNEQFF.

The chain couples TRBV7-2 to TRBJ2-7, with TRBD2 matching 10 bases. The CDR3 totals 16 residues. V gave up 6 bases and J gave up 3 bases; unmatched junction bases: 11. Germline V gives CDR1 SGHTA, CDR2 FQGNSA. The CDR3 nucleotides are TGTGCCAGCAGTCCTTATAGCGGGAGGCCCCTCTACGAGCAGTACTTC. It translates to CASSPYSGRPLYEQYF.

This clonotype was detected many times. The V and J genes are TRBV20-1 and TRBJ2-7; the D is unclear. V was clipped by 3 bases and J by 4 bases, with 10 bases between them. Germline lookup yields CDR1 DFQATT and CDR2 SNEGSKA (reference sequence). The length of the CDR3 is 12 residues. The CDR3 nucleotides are TGCAGTGCTAGGCCCGGTATGTACGAGCAGTACTTC. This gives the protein CSARPGMYEQYF.

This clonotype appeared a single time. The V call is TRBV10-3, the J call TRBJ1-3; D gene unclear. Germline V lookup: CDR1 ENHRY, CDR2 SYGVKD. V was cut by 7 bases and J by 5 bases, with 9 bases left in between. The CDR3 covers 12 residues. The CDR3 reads CAINAGRNTIYF. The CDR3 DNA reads TGTGCCATCAACGCCGGCAGAAACACCATATATTTT.

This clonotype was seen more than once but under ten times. The CDR3, as DNA: TGCAGTGCAACAACAGGAGGAGGTTTGACTGAAGCTTTCTTT. Translated, it gives CSATTGGGLTEAFF. The chain uses TRBV20-1 and TRBJ1-1; D is perhaps TRBD1 (5 bases). CDR3 length equals 14 residues. V lost 6 bases to trimming and J lost 5 bases, with 19 bases between them. Germline V lookup: CDR1 DFQATT, CDR2 SNEGSKA (reference sequence).

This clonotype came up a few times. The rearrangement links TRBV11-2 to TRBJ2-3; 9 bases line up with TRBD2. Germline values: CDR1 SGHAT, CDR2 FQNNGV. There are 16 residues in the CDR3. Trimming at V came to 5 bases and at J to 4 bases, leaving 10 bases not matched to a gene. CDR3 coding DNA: TGTGCCAGCAGCCCAGGGGGGCGGGGGGGCGCAGATACGCAGTATTTT. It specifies CASSPGGRGGADTQYF. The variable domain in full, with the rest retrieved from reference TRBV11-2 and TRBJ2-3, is EAGVAQSPRYKIIEKRQSVAFWCNPISGHATLYWYQQILGQGPKLLIQFQNNGVVDDSQLPKDRFSAERLKGVDSTLKIQPAKLEDSAVYLCASSPGGRGGADTQYFGPGTRLTVL.

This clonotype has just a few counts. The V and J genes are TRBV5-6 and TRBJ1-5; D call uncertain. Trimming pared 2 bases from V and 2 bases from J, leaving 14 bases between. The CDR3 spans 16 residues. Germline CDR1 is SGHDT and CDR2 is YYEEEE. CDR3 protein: CASSFRTQLGNQPQHF. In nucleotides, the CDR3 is TGTGCCAGCAGCTTTAGGACCCAACTGGGCAATCAGCCCCAGCATTTT.

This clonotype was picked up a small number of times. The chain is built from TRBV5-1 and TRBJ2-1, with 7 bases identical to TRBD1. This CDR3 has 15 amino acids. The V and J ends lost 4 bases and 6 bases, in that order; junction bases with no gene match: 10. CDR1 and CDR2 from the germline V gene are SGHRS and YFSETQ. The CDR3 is CASSREGGAINEQFF. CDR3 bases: TGCGCCAGCAGCAGGGAAGGGGGCGCCATCAATGAGCAGTTCTTC.

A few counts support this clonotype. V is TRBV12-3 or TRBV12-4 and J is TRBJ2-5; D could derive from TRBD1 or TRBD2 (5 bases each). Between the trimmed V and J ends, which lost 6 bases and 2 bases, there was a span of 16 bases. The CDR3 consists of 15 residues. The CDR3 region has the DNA TGTGCCAGCAGCCCGGGACGGACCTTACAAGAGACCCAGTACTTC. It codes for CASSPGRTLQETQYF.

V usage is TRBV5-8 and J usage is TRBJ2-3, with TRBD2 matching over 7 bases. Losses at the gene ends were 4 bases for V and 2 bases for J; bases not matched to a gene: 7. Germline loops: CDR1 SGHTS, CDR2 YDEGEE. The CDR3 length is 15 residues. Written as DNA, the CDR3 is TGTGCCAGCAGCCTGGAGACTAGCCACACAGATACGCAGTATTTT. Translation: CASSLETSHTDTQYF.

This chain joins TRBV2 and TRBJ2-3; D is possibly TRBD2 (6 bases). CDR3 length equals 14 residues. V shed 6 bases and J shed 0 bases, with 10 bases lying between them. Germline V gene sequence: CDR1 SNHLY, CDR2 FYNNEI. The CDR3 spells CASSVAVSTDTQYF. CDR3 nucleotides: TGTGCCAGCAGCGTAGCGGTGAGCACAGATACGCAGTATTTT.

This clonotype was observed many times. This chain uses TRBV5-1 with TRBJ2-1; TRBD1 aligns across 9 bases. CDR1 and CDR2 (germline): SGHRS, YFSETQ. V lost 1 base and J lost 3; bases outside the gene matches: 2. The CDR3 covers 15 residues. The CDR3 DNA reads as TGCGCCAGCAGCTTGACAGGGGGCGGCTACAATGAGCAGTTCTTC. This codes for CASSLTGGGYNEQFF.

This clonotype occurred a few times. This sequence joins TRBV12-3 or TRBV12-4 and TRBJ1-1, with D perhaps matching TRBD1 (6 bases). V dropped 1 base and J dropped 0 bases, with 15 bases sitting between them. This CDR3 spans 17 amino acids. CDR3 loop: CASSLGRGRSVNTEAFF. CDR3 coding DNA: TGTGCCAGCAGTTTAGGCAGGGGCCGCTCGGTGAACACTGAAGCTTTCTTT.

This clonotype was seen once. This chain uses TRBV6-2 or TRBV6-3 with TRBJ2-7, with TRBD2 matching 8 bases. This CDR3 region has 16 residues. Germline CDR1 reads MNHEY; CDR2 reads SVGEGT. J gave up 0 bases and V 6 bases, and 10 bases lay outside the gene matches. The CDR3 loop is CASRPGGSGTSYEQYF. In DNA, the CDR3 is TGTGCCAGCAGGCCCGGTGGTAGCGGGACCTCCTACGAGCAGTACTTC.

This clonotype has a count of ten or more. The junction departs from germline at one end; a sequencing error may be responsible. The CDR3 is CASSLAGGLTGELFF. The DNA for the CDR3 is TGTGCCAGCAGTTTAGCGGGGGGGCTCACCGGGGAGCTGTTTTTT. V is TRBV5-1 and J is TRBJ2-2; 11 nucleotides line up with TRBD2. The germline CDR1 and CDR2 sequences are SGHRS and YFSETQ. The CDR3 contains 15 residues.

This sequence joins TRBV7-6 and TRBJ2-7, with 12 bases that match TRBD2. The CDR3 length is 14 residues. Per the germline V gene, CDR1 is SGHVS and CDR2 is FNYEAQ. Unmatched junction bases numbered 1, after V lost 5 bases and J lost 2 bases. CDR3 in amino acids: CASSGTSGPYEQYF. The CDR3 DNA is TGTGCCAGCAGCGGGACTAGCGGGCCCTACGAGCAGTACTTC.

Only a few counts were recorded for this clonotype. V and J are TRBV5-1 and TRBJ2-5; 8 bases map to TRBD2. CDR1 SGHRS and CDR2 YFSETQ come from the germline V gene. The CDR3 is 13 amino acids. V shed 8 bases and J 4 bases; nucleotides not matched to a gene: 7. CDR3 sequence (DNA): TGCGCCAGTCGAAATAGCGGGGCAGAGACCCAGTACTTC. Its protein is CASRNSGAETQYF.